The clone carrying this TCR beta chain was seen at least ten times. The antigen is undetermined. Authors of the study amplified TCR beta CDR3 regions from RNA transcripts. In the first-round RT-PCR of the TCR CDR3, the HTBI primer set was used. TCRdb redid the calling of the multiplex PCR reads with MiXCR, one entry per CDR3 protein. The table shows a few hundred thousand distinct CDR3 sequences, with roughly a sixth occurring only once. This entry is derived from a study of T cells in Graves' hyperthyroidism and ophthalmopathy. The CDR3 covers 13 residues. V gave up 1 base and J gave up 8 bases; unmatched junction bases: 1. Germline loops: CDR1 LGHDT, CDR2 YNNKEL (reference sequence). At least 3 on the Clinical Activity Score was recorded for ophthalmopathy patients, who also had NOSPECS grade at least 4 and duration under 3 months. Study-wide points: Stable hyperthyroidism was separated from ophthalmopathy by a model based on 13 V-J features. In the blood, most expanded thyroid clonotypes above 0.001 appeared as well.

Sequenced input: blood. The TCR originated in a woman in her thirties with Graves' ophthalmopathy. The chain joins TRBV3-1 to TRBJ2-4, with 8 bases identical to TRBD1. In DNA form, the CDR3 reads TGTGCCAGCAGCCAAGGGACAGGGTACATTCAGTACTTC. This encodes CASSQGTGYIQYF. The full variable domain, with the rest looked up from reference TRBV3-1 and TRBJ2-4, is DTAVSQTPKYLVTQMGNDKSIKCEQNLGHDTMYWYKQDSKKFLKIMFSYNNKELIINETVPNRFSPKSPDKAHLNLHINSLELGDSAVYFCASSQGTGYIQYFGAGTRLSVL.